The clone carrying this TCR beta chain turned up a few times. MiXCR, run by TCRdb on the RT-PCR reads, gives a single entry per CDR3 protein. The sample yields 650,000 to 800,000 distinct CDR3 sequences, roughly 14% seen once. The entry originates in a study of response to subunit inactivated influenza vaccine. The CDR3 contains 19 residues. The trim removed 2 bases at V and 1 base at J, leaving 14 bases unmatched. Germline assignment: CDR1 DFQATT and CDR2 SNEGSKA (reference sequence). The source is a man aged 45-65 years who received an inactivated influenza vaccine. The V and J genes are TRBV20-1 and TRBJ2-6; 7 bases match TRBD1. This specimen was PBMCs from blood, taken 14 to 15 days before vaccination. CDR3 coding DNA: TGCAGTGCTAGATCTACCGGCGACAGGGTTACATCTGGGGCCAACGTCCTGACTTTC. Protein product: CSARSTGDRVTSGANVLTF.